This entry lists 21 T cell receptor beta chains sequenced from one sample in a study of blood T cell repertoires in COVID-19. Here immunoSEQ multiplex PCR was the method, and the copy in TCRdb shows in-frame clones only, minus some. Seen here are fewer than 150,000 clones, about 80% observed once, and the top ten hold over 7.5%. Source material: peripheral blood. Receptor source: a woman over 75 in a cohort sampled during active or convalescent COVID-19.

The rearrangement links TRBV19 to TRBJ2-5, with D unclear. CDR3 length: 11 amino acids. Looked up from germline, CDR1 is LNHDA and CDR2 is SQIVND (reference sequence). The germline V and J ends were trimmed by 8 bases and 4 bases, with 8 bases remaining between them. The CDR3: CASVWAETQYF. The CDR3 DNA reads as TGTGCCAGTGTATGGGCAGAGACCCAGTACTTC. The whole variable domain, filled in from reference TRBV19 and TRBJ2-5, reads DGGITQSPKYLFRKEGQNVTLSCEQNLNHDAMYWYRQDPGQGLRLIYYSQIVNDFQKGDIAEGYSVSREKKESFPLTVTSAQKNPTAFYLCASVWAETQYFGPGTRLLVL.

This clone has a single count. This rearrangement joins TRBV7-3 to TRBJ1-1; no reliable D call. V was shortened by 2 bases and J by 11 bases, with 18 bases between the two germline ends. Germline V gene data show CDR1 as SGHTA and CDR2 as FQGTGA. CDR3 length equals 14 residues. CDR3 sequence: CASSLGTSPTGAFF. The CDR3 DNA reads TGTGCCAGCAGCTTAGGCACTTCGCCGACGGGGGCTTTCTTT.

This chain joins TRBV4-2 and TRBJ2-5; the match to TRBD2 covers 7 bases. V dropped 1 base and J dropped 7; count of bases not matched to a gene: 15. The CDR3 runs to 17 residues. CDR1 LGHNA and CDR2 YNFKEQ come from the germline V gene. Here the CDR3 reads CASSQAWGGYEQRTQYF. The CDR3, as DNA: TGTGCCAGCAGCCAAGCCTGGGGGGGGTACGAACAAAGGACCCAGTACTTC.

Notes on this clone: This CDR3 is also generated by other DNA sequences in the sample. J is TRBJ1-2 and V is TRBV29-1, with 9 nucleotides matching TRBD1. The junction had 2 bases not matched to a gene; V was cut back by 6 bases and J by 0 bases. CDR1 SQVTM and CDR2 ANQGSEA come from the germline V gene. This CDR3 is 13 amino acids long. The CDR3 loop reads CSVGQGTNYGYTF. The CDR3, as DNA: TGCAGCGTGGGACAGGGAACTAACTATGGCTACACCTTC.

The rearrangement uses TRBV7-8 and TRBJ1-1; 7 bases align to TRBD1. This CDR3 is 13 amino acids long. The J segment lost 5 bases and the V segment lost 8 bases, leaving 8 bases of the junction unmatched. In germline, CDR1 is SGHVS, CDR2 FQNEAQ. The CDR3 DNA is TGTGCCAGCGCTGAGGGGGCGAGGACTGAAGCTTTCTTT. Protein product: CASAEGARTEAFF.

V is TRBV3-1 (or the pseudogene TRBV3-2) and J is TRBJ1-1, with a weak D call TRBD1 (5 bases). Germline CDR1 and CDR2: LGHDT and YNNKEL (reference sequence). The CDR3 is made up of 12 amino acids. Trimming took 4 bases from V and 5 from J, leaving 8 bases between them. DNA of the CDR3: TGTGCCAGCAGCCGGGGGGGTACTGAAGCTTTCTTT. This encodes CASSRGGTEAFF.

The rearrangement joins TRBV6-6 to TRBJ2-1; 7 bases map to TRBD2. J gave up 1 base and V 7 bases, and 10 bases lay outside the gene matches. In germline, CDR1 is MNHNY, CDR2 SVGAGI (reference sequence). The CDR3 runs to 16 residues. The CDR3 loop reads CASTFSGRGSYNEQFF. The CDR3 bases are TGTGCCAGCACCTTTTCAGGGAGGGGATCCTACAATGAGCAGTTCTTC.

The chain joins TRBV7-3 to TRBJ1-3; the D is unclear. V was pared by 1 base and J by 4 bases, with 5 bases between. This CDR3 has 13 amino acids. The germline CDR1 and CDR2 sequences are SGHTA and FQGTGA. CDR3 sequence reads: CASSLSLGNTIYF. The CDR3 bases are TGTGCCAGCAGCTTAAGTCTCGGAAACACCATATATTTT.

The chain couples TRBV4-2 to TRBJ2-3, with 9 bases that match TRBD2. Trimming cost V 4 bases and J 5 bases; bases outside gene matches: 25. Germline lookup yields CDR1 LGHNA and CDR2 YNFKEQ. The CDR3 runs 21 residues. CDR3 protein: CASSPRGAMSSGAKHGDTQYF. CDR3 in DNA: TGTGCCAGCAGCCCCCGAGGGGCGATGTCTAGCGGGGCGAAGCACGGAGATACGCAGTATTTT.

This chain uses TRBV5-4 with TRBJ2-3, with TRBD2 matching over 10 bases. This CDR3 has 15 amino acids. Losses at the gene ends were 7 bases for V and 4 bases for J; bases not matched to a gene: 9. CDR1 is SGHNT and CDR2 is YYREEE in the germline V gene (reference sequence). The CDR3 sequence: CASQTKRGGSDTQYF. In DNA, the CDR3 is TGTGCCAGCCAAACTAAGCGGGGGGGCTCAGATACGCAGTATTTT.

The rearrangement joins TRBV6-2 or TRBV6-3 to TRBJ1-5; perhaps TRBD1 as D (5 bases). CDR3 size: 16 residues. Germline V lookup: CDR1 MNHEY, CDR2 SVGEGT. V dropped 4 bases and J dropped 1 base, with 14 bases sitting between them. CDR3 DNA: TGTGCCAGCAGTTCTACCGGCGGGGCCAGCAATCAGCCCCAGCATTTT. This gives the protein CASSSTGGASNQPQHF.

The J gene is TRBJ2-7, the V gene TRBV19, with 8 bases matching TRBD1. This CDR3 comprises 15 residues. In germline, CDR1 is LNHDA, CDR2 SQIVND (reference sequence). The V and J ends lost 6 bases and 2 bases, in that order; junction bases with no gene match: 9. CDR3 amino acids: CASRNPGGAAYEQYF. CDR3 in DNA: TGTGCCAGTAGGAACCCAGGGGGCGCAGCCTACGAGCAGTACTTC.

This CDR3 reads CASRPTSGDEQYF. The CDR3 coding sequence is TGTGCCAGCAGGCCGACTAGCGGCGACGAGCAGTACTTC. The chain carries TRBV2 and TRBJ2-7; TRBD2 agrees at 9 bases. Trimming took 6 bases from V and 5 from J; bases not matched to a gene: 5. Germline CDR1 is SNHLY and CDR2 is FYNNEI. CDR3 length equals 13 residues.

This sequence joins TRBV15 and TRBJ1-5; D not certain. Trimming stripped 3 bases from V and 6 bases from J, with 12 bases between. This CDR3 contains 14 residues. The germline gives CDR1 LNHNV, CDR2 YYDKDF (reference sequence). The CDR3 DNA sequence: TGTGCCACCAGCAGGAGAGGGATTGGTCAGCCCCAGCATTTT. Protein: CATSRRGIGQPQHF.

The chain links TRBV5-4 to TRBJ1-2; 8 nucleotides match TRBD1. CDR1 and CDR2 from the germline V gene are SGHNT and YYREEE (reference sequence). V was clipped by 4 bases and J by 6 bases; unmatched bases: 14. The CDR3 contains 16 residues. The chain's CDR3 is CASSDAGQGNSHGYTF. CDR3 DNA sequence: TGTGCCAGCAGCGATGCAGGACAGGGAAATTCTCATGGCTACACCTTC.

The V call is TRBV7-9, the J call TRBJ2-2, with TRBD2 as a possible D gene (5 bases). Germline CDR1 reads SEHNR; CDR2 reads FQNEAQ (reference sequence). V was clipped by 5 bases and J by 2 bases, with 15 bases between them. The CDR3 contains 16 residues. As DNA, the CDR3 is TGTGCCAGCAGCCCCCAGAGAGGGATCAACACCGGGGAGCTGTTTTTT. Its protein product is CASSPQRGINTGELFF.

The chain carries TRBV6-5 and TRBJ1-2; D call uncertain. The V and J ends lost 10 bases and 5 bases respectively, with 14 bases between them. The germline gives CDR1 MNHEY, CDR2 SVGAGI. The CDR3 has 12 residues. This chain's CDR3 is CATGSLRYGYTF. CDR3 DNA sequence: TGTGCCACCGGGTCTCTGAGGTATGGCTACACCTTC.

This clone was detected a few times. The gene calls are TRBV14 and TRBJ2-7; TRBD2 aligns across 16 bases. CDR3 length: 19 residues. Trimming removed 1 base from V and 1 base from J; junction bases left unmatched: 7. Germline values: CDR1 SGHDN, CDR2 FVKESK. The chain's CDR3 is CASSQARGLAGGLSYEQYV. The CDR3 DNA follows: TGTGCCAGCAGCCAAGCCAGGGGACTAGCGGGGGGGTTATCCTACGAGCAGTACGTC.

The CDR3 sequence is CASSRGETQYF. As DNA, the CDR3 is TGTGCCAGCAGTCGGGGGGAGACCCAGTACTTC. V gene TRBV11-2 combines with J gene TRBJ2-5; TRBD2 might be the D (6 bases). Germline V lookup: CDR1 SGHAT, CDR2 FQNNGV. The CDR3 is 11 residues long. Trimming cost V 6 bases and J 5 bases, with 7 bases left between them.

The chain joins TRBV6-5 to TRBJ1-2; tentative D call: TRBD1 (6 bases). Germline V gene lookup returns CDR1 MNHEY and CDR2 SVGAGI. Trimming shortened V by 3 bases and J by 4 bases, and 12 bases separated the two germline ends. This CDR3 spans 14 amino acids. The CDR3 region has the DNA TGTGCCAGCAGTTATGCTGACAGGTCCTATGGCTACACCTTC. Translated, it gives CASSYADRSYGYTF.

The rearrangement links TRBV29-1 to TRBJ2-5, with 13 positions matching TRBD2. After removal of 3 bases from V and 3 bases from J, the junction contained 1 base not matched to a gene. The CDR3 runs 14 residues. Germline V CDR1 and CDR2: SQVTM, ANQGSEA. The CDR3 bases are TGCAGCGTTGAGACTAGCGGGGGGAAAGAGACCCAGTACTTC. This encodes CSVETSGGKETQYF.